This TCR beta chain was recovered during a study of T cells in Graves' hyperthyroidism and ophthalmopathy. At least ten counts were recorded for this clonotype. The antigen is undetermined. V dropped 4 bases and J dropped 6 bases, with 6 bases sitting between them. This CDR3 spans 12 amino acids. CDR1 is ENHRY and CDR2 is SYGVKD in the germline V gene. RNA transcripts were the template for amplifying TCR beta CDR3 regions. HTBI primers were employed in a first-round RT-PCR of the TCR CDR3. Via MiXCR, TCRdb re-called the multiplex PCR reads, giving one row per CDR3 protein. The sample shows roughly 510,000 distinct CDR3 sequences, 40% to 50% of them seen only once. Thyroid ultrasound and orbital computed tomography, with clinical symptoms and serum thyroxine and TRAb, informed diagnoses. General study points: Most expanded thyroid clonotypes above 0.001 recurred in blood. It was a median about 6.5 months before onset that the model predicted ophthalmopathy.

This sequence originates from an adult woman with Graves' disease, either hyperthyroidism or ophthalmopathy (not recorded which). The material sequenced was peripheral blood or thyroid tissue (not recorded which). The chain employs TRBV10-3 and TRBJ2-2; the D is unclear. In DNA, the CDR3 is TGTGCCATCAGTGCCCCGGCCGGGGAGCTGTTTTTT. It translates to CAISAPAGELFF.